This T cell receptor beta chain was captured by sequencing in a study of blood T cell repertoires in COVID-19. The wider study: Researchers got acute and convalescent COVID-19 samples from the United States, Italy and Spain. Sources were T cells, B-cell-depleted T cells, or PBMCs; the material itself was cDNA or gDNA.

Here immunoSEQ multiplex PCR was the method, and the copy in TCRdb shows in-frame clones only, minus some. The sample contains about 460,000 clones, 88% of which appear only once. In germline, CDR1 is SGHTA, CDR2 FQGNSA. V shed 1 base and J 15 bases; nucleotides not matched to a gene: 10. CDR3 length: 15 amino acids. Participants were aged about 18 to 100 years, lived in over 20 US areas, and enrolled virtually. The chain joins TRBV7-2 to TRBJ2-1; 12 nucleotides align to TRBD2. This sequence originates from a woman aged 55-70 years who had recovered from COVID-19. The sample was PBMCs or T cells enriched from blood (not recorded which). CDR3 region: CASSLDPLAGGGGFF. DNA for the CDR3: TGTGCCAGCAGCTTAGACCCACTAGCGGGGGGCGGGGGGTTCTTC.